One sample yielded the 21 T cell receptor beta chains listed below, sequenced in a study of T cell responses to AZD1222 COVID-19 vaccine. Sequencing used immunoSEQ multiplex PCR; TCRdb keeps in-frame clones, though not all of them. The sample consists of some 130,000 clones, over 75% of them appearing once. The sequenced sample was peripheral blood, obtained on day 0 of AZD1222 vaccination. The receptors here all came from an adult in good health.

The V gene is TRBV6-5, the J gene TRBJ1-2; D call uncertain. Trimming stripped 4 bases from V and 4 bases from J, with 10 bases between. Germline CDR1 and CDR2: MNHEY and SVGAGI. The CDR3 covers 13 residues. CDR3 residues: CASSSTLPYGYTF. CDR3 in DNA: TGTGCCAGCAGTTCCACCCTCCCCTATGGCTACACCTTC.

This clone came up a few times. The CDR3 is CASSPNLEASIQGAFF. In nucleotides, the CDR3 is TGTGCCAGCTCACCGAACCTGGAGGCCTCTATCCAGGGAGCTTTCTTT. The chain links TRBV18 to TRBJ1-1; the D gene is possibly TRBD1 (5 bases). V dropped 3 bases and J dropped 10 bases, with 24 bases sitting between them. Germline CDR1 reads KGHSH; CDR2 reads LQKENI. The CDR3 extends over 16 amino acids.

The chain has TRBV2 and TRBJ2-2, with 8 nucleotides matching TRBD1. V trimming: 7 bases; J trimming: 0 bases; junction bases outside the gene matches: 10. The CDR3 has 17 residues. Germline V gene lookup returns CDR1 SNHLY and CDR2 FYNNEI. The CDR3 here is CASKRATGATNTGELFF. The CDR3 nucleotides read TGTGCCAGCAAGAGAGCGACAGGGGCAACGAACACCGGGGAGCTGTTTTTT.

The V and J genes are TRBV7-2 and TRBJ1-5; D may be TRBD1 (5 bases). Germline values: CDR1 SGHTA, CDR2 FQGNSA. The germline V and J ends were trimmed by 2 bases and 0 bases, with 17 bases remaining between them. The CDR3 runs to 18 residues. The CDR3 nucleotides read TGTGCCAGCAGCTTAAGGGGCAGGGAAAGCTATAGCAATCAGCCCCAGCATTTT. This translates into CASSLRGRESYSNQPQHF.

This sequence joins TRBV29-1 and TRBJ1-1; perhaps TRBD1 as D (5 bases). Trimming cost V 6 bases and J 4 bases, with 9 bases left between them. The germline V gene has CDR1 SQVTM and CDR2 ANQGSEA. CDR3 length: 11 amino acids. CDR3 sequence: CSVNGGTEAFF. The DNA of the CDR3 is TGCAGCGTAAACGGGGGCACTGAAGCTTTCTTT.

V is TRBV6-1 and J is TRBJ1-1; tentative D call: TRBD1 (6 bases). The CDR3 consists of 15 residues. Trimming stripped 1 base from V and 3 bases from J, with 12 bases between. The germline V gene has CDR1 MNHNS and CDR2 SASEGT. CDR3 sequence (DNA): TGTGCCAGCAGTGAAGGGGGGACAACTCACACTGAAGCTTTCTTT. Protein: CASSEGGTTHTEAFF.

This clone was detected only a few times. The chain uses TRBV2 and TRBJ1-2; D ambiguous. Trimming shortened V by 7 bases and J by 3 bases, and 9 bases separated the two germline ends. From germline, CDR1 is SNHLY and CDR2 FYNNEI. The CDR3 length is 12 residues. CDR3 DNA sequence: TGTGCCAGCAAAGGACGGGACTATGGCTACACCTTC. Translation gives CASKGRDYGYTF.

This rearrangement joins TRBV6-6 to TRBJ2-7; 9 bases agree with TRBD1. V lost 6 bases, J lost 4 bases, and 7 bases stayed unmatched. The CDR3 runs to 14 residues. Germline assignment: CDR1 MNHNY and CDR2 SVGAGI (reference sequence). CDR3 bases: TGTGCCAGCAGCTTCACAGGGGGCAAATACGAGCAGTACTTC. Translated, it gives CASSFTGGKYEQYF.

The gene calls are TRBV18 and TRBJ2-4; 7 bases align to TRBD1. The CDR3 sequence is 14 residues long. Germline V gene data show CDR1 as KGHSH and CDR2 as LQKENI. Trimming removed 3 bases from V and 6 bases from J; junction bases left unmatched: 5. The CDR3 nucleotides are TGTGCCAGCTCACCTGACAGGGTGGGAAACATTCAGTACTTC. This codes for CASSPDRVGNIQYF.

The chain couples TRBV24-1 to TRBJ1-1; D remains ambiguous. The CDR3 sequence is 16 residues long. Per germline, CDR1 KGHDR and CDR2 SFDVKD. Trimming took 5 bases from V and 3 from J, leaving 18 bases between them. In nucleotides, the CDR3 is TGTGCCACCAGTGGAGGACCCGGCGCGAGGGACACTGAAGCTTTCTTT. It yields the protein CATSGGPGARDTEAFF.

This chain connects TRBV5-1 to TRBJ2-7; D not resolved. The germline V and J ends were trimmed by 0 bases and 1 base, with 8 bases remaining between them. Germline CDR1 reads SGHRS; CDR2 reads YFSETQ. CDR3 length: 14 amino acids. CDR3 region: CASSLAGDSYEQYF. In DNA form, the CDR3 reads TGCGCCAGCAGCTTGGCTGGGGATTCCTACGAGCAGTACTTC. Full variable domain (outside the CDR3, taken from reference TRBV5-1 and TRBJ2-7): KAGVTQTPRYLIKTRGQQVTLSCSPISGHRSVSWYQQTPGQGLQFLFEYFSETQRNKGNFPGRFSGRQFSNSRSEMNVSTLELGDSALYLCASSLAGDSYEQYFGPGTRLTVT.

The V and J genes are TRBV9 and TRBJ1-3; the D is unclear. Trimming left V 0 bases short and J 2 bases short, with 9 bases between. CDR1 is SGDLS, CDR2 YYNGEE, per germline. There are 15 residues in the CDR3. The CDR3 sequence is CASSVEVTTGNTIYF. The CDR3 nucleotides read TGTGCCAGCAGCGTAGAAGTCACGACTGGAAACACCATATATTTT.

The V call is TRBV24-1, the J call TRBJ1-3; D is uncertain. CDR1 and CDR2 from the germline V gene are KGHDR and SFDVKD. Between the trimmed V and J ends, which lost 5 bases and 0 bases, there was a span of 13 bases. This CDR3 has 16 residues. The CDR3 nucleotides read TGTGCCACCAGTGCCTCGGGCGGAAACTCTGGAAACACCATATATTTT. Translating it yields CATSASGGNSGNTIYF.

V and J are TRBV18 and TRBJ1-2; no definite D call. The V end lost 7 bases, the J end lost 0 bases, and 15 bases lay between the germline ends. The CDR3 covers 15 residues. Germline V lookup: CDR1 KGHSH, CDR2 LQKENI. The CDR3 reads CASYPAGTPNYGYTF. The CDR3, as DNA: TGTGCCAGCTACCCGGCAGGTACACCTAACTATGGCTACACCTTC.

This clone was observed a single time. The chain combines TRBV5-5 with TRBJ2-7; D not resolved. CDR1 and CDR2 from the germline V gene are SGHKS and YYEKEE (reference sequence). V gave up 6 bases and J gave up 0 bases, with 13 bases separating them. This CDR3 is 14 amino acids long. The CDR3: CASTTMPSSYEQYF. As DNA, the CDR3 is TGTGCCAGCACCACTATGCCAAGCTCCTACGAGCAGTACTTC.

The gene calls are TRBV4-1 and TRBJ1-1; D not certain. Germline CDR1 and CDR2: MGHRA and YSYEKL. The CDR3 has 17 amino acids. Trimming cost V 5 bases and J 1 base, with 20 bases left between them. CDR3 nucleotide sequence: TGCGCCAGCAGCACAATAGTGGTGGCCGCTAAGAACACTGAAGCTTTCTTT. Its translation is CASSTIVVAAKNTEAFF.

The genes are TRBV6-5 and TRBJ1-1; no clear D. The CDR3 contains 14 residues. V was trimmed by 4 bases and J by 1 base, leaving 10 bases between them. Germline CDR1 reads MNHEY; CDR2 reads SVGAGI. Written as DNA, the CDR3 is TGTGCCAGCAGTTCTCCGGACCGGAACACTGAAGCTTTCTTT. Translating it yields CASSSPDRNTEAFF.

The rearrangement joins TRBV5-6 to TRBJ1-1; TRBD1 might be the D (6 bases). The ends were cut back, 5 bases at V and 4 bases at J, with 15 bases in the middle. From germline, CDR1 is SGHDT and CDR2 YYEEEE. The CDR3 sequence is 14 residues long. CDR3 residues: CASRTKGGPTEAFF. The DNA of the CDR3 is TGTGCCAGCAGGACAAAGGGGGGTCCCACTGAAGCTTTCTTT.

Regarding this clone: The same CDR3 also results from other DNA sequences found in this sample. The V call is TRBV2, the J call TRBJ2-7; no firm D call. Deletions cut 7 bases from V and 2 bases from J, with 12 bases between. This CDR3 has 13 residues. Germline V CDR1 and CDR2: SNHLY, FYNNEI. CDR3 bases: TGTGCCAGCATGGGCCGCTCCCCCTACGAGCAGTACTTC. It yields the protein CASMGRSPYEQYF. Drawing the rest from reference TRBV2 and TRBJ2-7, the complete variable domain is EPEVTQTPSHQVTQMGQEVILRCVPISNHLYFYWYRQILGQKVEFLVSFYNNEISEKSEIFDDQFSVERPDGSNFTLKIRSTKLEDSAMYFCASMGRSPYEQYFGPGTRLTVT.

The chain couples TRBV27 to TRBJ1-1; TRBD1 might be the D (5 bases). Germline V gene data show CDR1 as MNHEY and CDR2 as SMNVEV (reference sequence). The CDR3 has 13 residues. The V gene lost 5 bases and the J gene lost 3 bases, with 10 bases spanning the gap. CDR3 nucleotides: TGTGCCAGCAGTATAACAGGATACACTGAAGCTTTCTTT. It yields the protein CASSITGYTEAFF.

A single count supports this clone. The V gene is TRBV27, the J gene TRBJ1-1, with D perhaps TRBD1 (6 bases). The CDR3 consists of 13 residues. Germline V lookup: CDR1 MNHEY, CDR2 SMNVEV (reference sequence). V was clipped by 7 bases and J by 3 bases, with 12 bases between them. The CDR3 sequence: CASNQQGYTEAFF. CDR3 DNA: TGTGCCAGCAATCAACAGGGATACACTGAAGCTTTCTTT.